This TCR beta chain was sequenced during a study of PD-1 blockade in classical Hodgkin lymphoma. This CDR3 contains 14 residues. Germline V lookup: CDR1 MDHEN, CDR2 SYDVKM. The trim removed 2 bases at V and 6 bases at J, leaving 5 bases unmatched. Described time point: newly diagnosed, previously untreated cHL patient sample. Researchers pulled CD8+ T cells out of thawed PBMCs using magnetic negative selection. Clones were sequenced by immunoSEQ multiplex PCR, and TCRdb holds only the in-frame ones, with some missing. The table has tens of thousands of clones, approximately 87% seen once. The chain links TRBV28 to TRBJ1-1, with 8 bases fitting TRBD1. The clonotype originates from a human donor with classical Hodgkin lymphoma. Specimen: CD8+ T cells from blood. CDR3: CASSLATGGAEAFF. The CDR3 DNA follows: TGTGCCAGCAGTTTAGCCACAGGGGGGGCTGAAGCTTTCTTT.